Following are 29 T cell receptor beta chains from one sample sequenced in a study of neoadjuvant anti-PD-1 for oral cavity cancer. Profiled with immunoSEQ multiplex PCR; TCRdb holds only in-frame clones, not every one. The table records about 14,000 clones, roughly 73% of them present only once. The input for sequencing was PBMCs, taken before nivolumab (anti-PD-1) treatment. The receptors were gathered from a person between 40 and 85 years old with oral cavity squamous cell carcinoma.

The chain links TRBV6-1 to TRBJ1-2; D gene uncertain. Germline V lookup: CDR1 MNHNS, CDR2 SASEGT. The CDR3 has 14 amino acids. Trimming took 0 bases from V and 5 from J, leaving 10 bases between them. The chain's CDR3 is CASSEALTGYGYTF. Here the CDR3 DNA reads TGTGCCAGCAGTGAAGCGCTTACGGGTTATGGCTACACCTTC.

In this sample, this clone turned up a few times. The genes are TRBV29-1 and TRBJ1-1, with D uncertain. CDR1 is SQVTM, CDR2 ANQGSEA, per germline. The length of the CDR3 is 14 residues. V was shortened by 5 bases and J by 1 base, with 14 bases between the two germline ends. CDR3 DNA: TGCAGCGTTCCACATGGCGCAGAGAACACTGAAGCTTTCTTT. It codes for CSVPHGAENTEAFF.

This clone showed up just a few times. The rearrangement links TRBV4-1 to TRBJ1-5; D is ambiguous. V gave up 1 base and J gave up 1 base, with 11 bases separating them. Germline CDR1 reads MGHRA; CDR2 reads YSYEKL. The CDR3 loop spans 16 amino acids. CDR3 sequence (DNA): TGCGCCAGCAGCCAAGTGGGCGTCGGAAGCAATCAGCCCCAGCATTTT. Its protein product is CASSQVGVGSNQPQHF.

The chain joins TRBV6-4 to TRBJ2-3; D is possibly TRBD1 (6 bases). CDR1 is MRHNA and CDR2 is SNTAGT in the germline V gene. The CDR3 spans 15 residues. Trimming removed 4 bases from V and 4 bases from J, with 15 bases in between. The CDR3 loop reads CASSVHQGMADTQYF. The CDR3 nucleotides are TGTGCCAGCAGTGTTCATCAGGGGATGGCAGATACGCAGTATTTT.

This clone was found once. This chain uses TRBV6-6 with TRBJ1-1; 9 bases fit TRBD1. CDR1 and CDR2 from the germline V gene are MNHNY and SVGAGI (reference sequence). Trimming removed 7 bases from V and 5 bases from J; junction bases left unmatched: 14. This CDR3 has 16 residues. CDR3 nucleotides: TGTGCCAGCACCGGGACAGGGCTTGGGCCTTATACTGAAGCTTTCTTT. This sequence encodes CASTGTGLGPYTEAFF.

This clone was seen a few times. This chain links TRBV7-3 with TRBJ1-3, with D possibly matching TRBD1 (6 bases). Trimming took 5 bases from V and 0 from J, leaving 11 bases between them. CDR1 SGHTA and CDR2 FQGTGA come from the germline V gene. The CDR3 is made up of 15 amino acids. The CDR3 coding sequence is TGTGCCAGCAGCGACCAAGGGGGCTCTGGAAACACCATATATTTT. Translation gives CASSDQGGSGNTIYF.

J is TRBJ1-3 and V is TRBV7-9; a possible D gene is TRBD1 (6 bases). V was shortened by 3 bases and J by 2 bases, with 11 bases between the two germline ends. This CDR3 is 15 amino acids long. From germline, CDR1 is SEHNR and CDR2 FQNEAQ (reference sequence). CDR3: CASSFNRDPGNTIYF. Written as DNA, the CDR3 is TGTGCCAGCAGCTTCAACAGGGACCCTGGAAACACCATATATTTT.

The V call is TRBV25-1, the J call TRBJ1-2; 7 bases map to TRBD1. Per germline, CDR1 MGHDK and CDR2 SYGVNS. V lost 0 bases, J lost 8 bases, and 6 bases stayed unmatched. The CDR3 length is 14 residues. In nucleotides, the CDR3 is TGTGCCAGCAGTGAATATGTAGGGGGCCGGGGCTACACCTTC. The encoded protein is CASSEYVGGRGYTF.

The gene calls are TRBV18 and TRBJ1-5; D gene unclear. From germline, CDR1 is KGHSH and CDR2 LQKENI. This CDR3 region has 12 residues. Trimming took off 4 bases at V and 4 bases at J, with 5 bases between the two ends. CDR3 protein: CASSQANQPQHF. For the CDR3, the DNA is TGTGCCAGCTCACAGGCTAATCAGCCCCAGCATTTT.

The CDR3 loop reads CSADRGNEQFF. CDR3 sequence (DNA): TGCAGTGCTGACAGGGGCAATGAGCAGTTCTTC. The chain recombines TRBV20-1 with TRBJ2-1; 8 nucleotides match TRBD1. CDR1 DFQATT and CDR2 SNEGSKA come from the germline V gene (reference sequence). CDR3 length equals 11 residues. Losses at the gene ends were 5 bases for V and 6 bases for J; bases not matched to a gene: 0.

As concerns this clone: A read error may produce the germline difference seen at one junction end. The chain has TRBV9 and TRBJ2-7; D is unresolved. This CDR3 is 13 amino acids long. The germline CDR1 and CDR2 sequences are SGDLS and YYNGEE. The CDR3 bases are TGTGCCAGCAGCGTAGTGTCCTCCTCCGAGCAGTACTTC. Translated, it gives CASSVVSSSEQYF.

The gene calls are TRBV19 and TRBJ1-1, with D possibly matching TRBD1 (5 bases). The CDR3 has 17 residues. Germline V gene data show CDR1 as LNHDA and CDR2 as SQIVND (reference sequence). The ends were cut back, 6 bases at V and 6 bases at J, with 26 bases in the middle. CDR3 residues: CASSLLRGGGAVSEAFF. CDR3 sequence (DNA): TGTGCCAGTAGCCTTTTAAGGGGTGGAGGGGCTGTCTCTGAAGCTTTCTTT.

The rearrangement joins TRBV2 to TRBJ2-1; D assignment may be TRBD1 or TRBD2 (5 bases each). Germline loops: CDR1 SNHLY, CDR2 FYNNEI. V gave up 6 bases and J gave up 5 bases, with 23 bases separating them. The CDR3 runs to 17 residues. The CDR3 coding sequence is TGTGCCAGCAGATGGAGGTGGGGCCCGCAGAAGAACAATGAGCAGTTCTTC. Its protein product is CASRWRWGPQKNNEQFF.

This clone was counted a few times. The chain employs TRBV4-1 and TRBJ2-7; TRBD1 matches 7 bases. This CDR3 is 13 amino acids long. V dropped 4 bases and J dropped 4; count of bases not matched to a gene: 4. Germline V CDR1 and CDR2: MGHRA, YSYEKL. DNA of the CDR3: TGCGCCAGCAGCCCACAGGGGAGATACGAGCAGTACTTC. It specifies CASSPQGRYEQYF.

This clone was detected only once. This chain joins TRBV4-2 and TRBJ2-7; 8 nucleotides align to TRBD1. V was pared by 3 bases and J by 6 bases, with 10 bases of the junction left unmatched. Germline V gives CDR1 LGHNA, CDR2 YNFKEQ. The CDR3 loop spans 15 amino acids. In DNA form, the CDR3 reads TGTGCCAGCAGCCAGGCCGACCTCAGGGGGCTCGAGCAGTACTTC. As protein: CASSQADLRGLEQYF.

The chain links TRBV28 to TRBJ1-3; 10 nucleotides align to TRBD1. The germline V gene encodes CDR1 MDHEN and CDR2 SYDVKM. The junction had 7 bases not matched to a gene; V was cut back by 6 bases and J by 2 bases. This CDR3 has 16 residues. This CDR3 is CASSQRQGAAGNTIYF. The CDR3 region has the DNA TGTGCCAGCAGCCAACGACAGGGGGCAGCTGGAAACACCATATATTTT.

This sequence joins TRBV5-1 and TRBJ2-2; 8 bases are shared with TRBD1. This CDR3 spans 16 amino acids. Unmatched junction bases numbered 6, after V lost 4 bases and J lost 1 base. Looked up from germline, CDR1 is SGHRS and CDR2 is YFSETQ. The CDR3 loop is CASSTTGTGNTGELFF. The CDR3 bases are TGCGCCAGCAGCACCACCGGGACAGGGAACACCGGGGAGCTGTTTTTT.

This clone was picked up a small number of times. CDR3 protein: CASRAGQFRTNEKLFF. The CDR3 coding sequence is TGTGCCAGCAGGGCCGGACAGTTTCGTACCAATGAAAAACTGTTTTTT. The gene calls are TRBV6-6 and TRBJ1-4; D is possibly TRBD1 (6 bases). Germline V lookup: CDR1 MNHNY, CDR2 SVGAGI (reference sequence). The V gene lost 6 bases and the J gene lost 5 bases, with 19 bases spanning the gap. The CDR3 length is 16 residues.

V usage is TRBV4-1 and J usage is TRBJ2-7; the D gene is possibly TRBD1 (5 bases). The germline CDR1 and CDR2 sequences are MGHRA and YSYEKL. V was trimmed by 2 bases and J by 7 bases, leaving 15 bases between them. The CDR3 runs to 14 residues. CDR3 sequence: CASSQLTTVREQYF. The CDR3 region has the DNA TGCGCCAGCAGCCAACTGACGACAGTTCGTGAGCAGTACTTC.

V usage is TRBV5-1 and J usage is TRBJ2-4; TRBD1 agrees at 7 bases. Germline assignment: CDR1 SGHRS and CDR2 YFSETQ. The CDR3 runs 13 residues. V lost 4 bases and J lost 5; bases outside the gene matches: 3. The CDR3 sequence: CASSPGQENIQYF. Written as DNA, the CDR3 is TGCGCCAGCAGCCCAGGACAGGAAAACATTCAGTACTTC.

The V gene is TRBV6-6, the J gene TRBJ2-5; D possibly corresponds to TRBD2 (6 bases). The CDR3 spans 14 residues. Trimming removed 6 bases at V and 9 bases at J, with 20 bases between. Germline CDR1 is MNHNY and CDR2 is SVGAGI (reference sequence). CDR3 nucleotides: TGTGCCAGCAGGCCATGGGTCCAAGGGAGGTCCCAGTACTTC. It translates to CASRPWVQGRSQYF.

The chain combines TRBV10-2 with TRBJ1-5, with D possibly TRBD1 on 5 matching bases. Germline-derived CDR1 and CDR2 are WSHSY and SAAADI. V was pared by 1 base and J by 1 base, with 11 bases between. This CDR3 contains 16 residues. The CDR3: CASSEWDGLSNQPQHF. DNA of the CDR3: TGCGCCAGCAGTGAGTGGGACGGACTCAGCAATCAGCCCCAGCATTTT.

The CDR3 coding sequence is TGTGCCAGCAGTTTACACCACAGGGACTATGGCTACACCTTC. Protein: CASSLHHRDYGYTF. This rearrangement joins TRBV27 to TRBJ1-2; tentative D call: TRBD1 (6 bases). In germline, CDR1 is MNHEY, CDR2 SMNVEV (reference sequence). This CDR3 spans 14 amino acids. The V end lost 2 bases, the J end lost 3 bases, and 10 bases lay between the germline ends.

V is TRBV6-4 and J is TRBJ2-5; no clear D. This CDR3 is 13 amino acids long. Trimming took off 4 bases at V and 5 bases at J, with 11 bases between the two ends. The germline V gene encodes CDR1 MRHNA and CDR2 SNTAGT. CDR3 nucleotides: TGTGCCAGCAGTGTCGAGCCTCGGGAGACCCAGTACTTC. It encodes CASSVEPRETQYF.

The chain employs TRBV30 and TRBJ1-1; unclear D gene. The V gene's germline CDR1 is GTSNPN and CDR2 SVGIG (reference sequence). V dropped 5 bases and J dropped 10 bases, with 11 bases sitting between them. This CDR3 comprises 10 residues. The CDR3 is CAWEVRRAFF. DNA for the CDR3: TGTGCCTGGGAAGTTCGAAGAGCTTTCTTT.

The V call is TRBV6-5, the J call TRBJ2-1; perhaps TRBD1 as D (5 bases). CDR1 is MNHEY and CDR2 is SVGAGI in the germline V gene. The CDR3 spans 13 residues. V was clipped by 8 bases and J by 10 bases, with 18 bases between them. Here the CDR3 DNA reads TGTGCCAGCGGTTGGACACGGACGCGCGAGCAGTTCTTC. Amino acid sequence: CASGWTRTREQFF.

The gene calls are TRBV28 and TRBJ1-2; D is unresolved. The germline CDR1 and CDR2 sequences are MDHEN and SYDVKM. The CDR3 has 13 amino acids. Trimming took 6 bases from V and 4 from J, leaving 12 bases between them. This chain's CDR3 is CASSPYARYGYTF. The CDR3 region has the DNA TGTGCCAGCAGCCCTTACGCCCGCTATGGCTACACCTTC.

The chain carries TRBV11-2 and TRBJ1-1; 7 bases line up with TRBD1. J gave up 1 base and V 4 bases, and 9 bases lay outside the gene matches. The V gene's germline CDR1 is SGHAT and CDR2 FQNNGV. This CDR3 spans 16 amino acids. In DNA, the CDR3 is TGTGCCAGCAGCTCTTACAGGGGCCGGGGGAACACTGAAGCTTTCTTT. It yields the protein CASSSYRGRGNTEAFF.

Note on this clone: Additional DNA sequences in this sample encode the identical CDR3. This chain uses TRBV30 with TRBJ2-7; D may match TRBD1 or TRBD2 (6 bases each). Germline V gives CDR1 GTSNPN, CDR2 SVGIG (reference sequence). This CDR3 is built from 12 residues. V was shortened by 0 bases and J by 4 bases, with 7 bases between the two germline ends. The CDR3 sequence: CAWSVGGYEQYF. The CDR3 bases are TGTGCCTGGAGTGTAGGGGGGTACGAGCAGTACTTC.